A selection of T cell receptor beta chains follows, all from one sample in a study of blood T cell repertoires in COVID-19. Clones were read by immunoSEQ multiplex PCR, and TCRdb kept only the in-frame ones, dropping some. The repertoire holds under 75,000 clones, with 75% to 90% as singletons. Sequencing was carried out using peripheral blood. The receptors here all came from a man over 45 with active COVID-19. The CDR3 runs from the conserved cysteine through the conserved F or W. A D gene is named only where the DNA matches it firmly. Only some rows state a clone size, as once, few, many or a class for expanded clones.

D,size,J,V,CDR3,DNA
TRBD2,NA,TRBJ2-4,TRBV4-2,CASSQSSGGAKNIQYF,TGTGCCAGCAGCCAATCTAGCGGGGGGGCCAAAAACATTCAGTACTTC
NA,NA,TRBJ1-5,TRBV4-1,CASSAQQGQPQHF,TGCGCCAGCAGCGCCCAACAGGGCCAGCCCCAGCATTTT
TRBD1,NA,TRBJ1-6,TRBV5-1,CASSFQGDEGSPLHF,TGCGCCAGCAGCTTCCAGGGGGATGAGGGTTCACCCCTCCACTTT
NA,NA,TRBJ1-2,TRBV7-2,CASTSSRGNYGYTF,TGTGCCAGCACCTCCAGCAGGGGTAACTATGGCTACACCTTC
TRBD1,NA,TRBJ1-2,TRBV5-6,CASSDSGQGWNYGYTF,TGTGCCAGCAGCGACTCCGGACAGGGGTGGAACTATGGCTACACCTTC
NA,once,TRBJ1-3,TRBV27,CASRKSSSGNTIYF,TGTGCCAGCAGAAAATCCAGCTCTGGAAACACCATATATTTT
TRBD1,NA,TRBJ1-1,TRBV25-1,CASTTRQGNTEAFF,TGTGCCAGCACCACGCGACAGGGAAACACTGAAGCTTTCTTT
TRBD1,NA,TRBJ2-3,TRBV27,CASPDRGLTDTQYF,TGTGCCAGCCCTGACAGGGGGCTGACGGATACGCAGTATTTT
NA,NA,TRBJ2-3,TRBV2,CASRGTLSDTQYF,TGTGCCAGCAGGGGGACTTTATCAGATACGCAGTATTTT
TRBD1,NA,TRBJ1-2,TRBV28,CASGLGGGGLASGYTF,TGTGCCAGCGGTTTAGGGGGCGGCGGTCTGGCATCGGGCTACACCTTC
NA,NA,TRBJ1-2,TRBV5-4,CASSLEPPPGYGYTF,TGTGCCAGCAGCTTGGAACCCCCCCCGGGCTATGGCTACACCTTC
TRBD2,NA,TRBJ2-3,TRBV12-5,CASGLGGGPATDTQYF,TGTGCTAGTGGTTTGGGCGGGGGGCCAGCCACAGATACGCAGTATTTT
NA,NA,TRBJ1-3,TRBV5-4,CASSRDSSSGNTIYF,TGTGCCAGCAGCCGCGACAGTAGCTCTGGAAACACCATATATTTT
TRBD2,NA,TRBJ2-1,TRBV7-9,CASSPLGLAGDNEQFF,TGTGCCAGCAGCCCCCTCGGACTAGCGGGGGACAATGAGCAGTTCTTC
NA,NA,TRBJ1-2,TRBV6-5,CASSPGNTGYTF,TGTGCCAGCAGTCCGGGAAACACCGGCTACACCTTC
NA,NA,TRBJ1-3,TRBV6-1,CASSDTGTSGNTIYF,TGTGCCAGCAGTGATACAGGGACCTCTGGAAACACCATATATTTT
TRBD1,NA,TRBJ2-7,TRBV3-1/TRBV3-2,CASSQPGQLYEQYF,TGTGCCAGCAGCCAGCCGGGACAGCTCTACGAGCAGTACTTC
TRBD2,NA,TRBJ2-3,TRBV25-1,CASSVLLAGPWVDTQYF,TGTGCCAGCAGTGTCTTACTAGCGGGTCCATGGGTAGATACGCAGTATTTT
NA,NA,TRBJ2-1,TRBV2,CASSDRSSYNEQFF,TGTGCCAGCAGCGACAGAAGCTCCTACAATGAGCAGTTCTTC
TRBD1,NA,TRBJ2-4,TRBV10-1,CATFPHRGTKNIQYF,TGCGCCACCTTCCCGCACAGGGGAACCAAAAACATTCAGTACTTC
NA,NA,TRBJ2-2,TRBV28,CASSSTRWGDSTSGELFF,TGTGCCAGCAGTTCTACGAGGTGGGGAGACTCGACTTCCGGGGAGCTGTTTTTT
TRBD1,NA,TRBJ1-2,TRBV5-1,CASSYGQGRYGYTF,TGCGCCAGCAGCTATGGACAGGGGAGGTATGGCTACACCTTC
TRBD1,NA,TRBJ1-6,TRBV13,CASSFRDRDSPLHF,TGTGCCAGCAGCTTCCGGGACAGGGATTCACCCCTCCACTTT
NA,once,TRBJ1-1,TRBV6-1,CASSESGAGSAEAFF,TGTGCCAGCAGTGAATCCGGGGCGGGGAGTGCTGAAGCTTTCTTT
NA,NA,TRBJ2-6,TRBV6-6,CASSPEYRASGANVLTF,TGTGCCAGCAGTCCTGAGTACAGGGCCTCTGGGGCCAACGTCCTGACTTTC
TRBD1,NA,TRBJ2-3,TRBV9,CASSVGGPGGGTDTQYF,TGTGCCAGCAGCGTAGGGGGGCCAGGGGGTGGAACAGATACGCAGTATTTT
TRBD2,NA,TRBJ2-1,TRBV7-8,CASSFTSGGEDEQFF,TGTGCCAGCAGCTTTACTAGCGGGGGGGAAGATGAGCAGTTCTTC
NA,NA,TRBJ2-2,TRBV5-1,CASSLRTASNTGELFF,TGCGCCAGCAGCCTTCGGACAGCCTCGAACACCGGGGAGCTGTTTTTT
NA,NA,TRBJ2-5,TRBV10-1,CASSEAIGMTGSETQYF,TGCGCCAGCAGTGAGGCAATCGGGATGACGGGATCTGAGACCCAGTACTTC
NA,NA,TRBJ2-1,TRBV6-2/TRBV6-3,CASSYSTTSDEQFF,TGTGCCAGCAGTTACTCAACTACGTCCGATGAGCAGTTCTTC
TRBD1,NA,TRBJ1-1,TRBV6-5,CASSFSQGARDTEAFF,TGTGCCAGCAGTTTCTCACAGGGGGCGCGGGACACTGAAGCTTTCTTT
NA,once,TRBJ2-2,TRBV9,CASSGVWGDTGELFF,TGTGCCAGCAGCGGGGTGTGGGGGGACACCGGGGAGCTGTTTTTT
TRBD2,NA,TRBJ2-7,TRBV5-6,CASSFLSGVGAYEQYF,TGTGCCAGCAGCTTCCTTAGCGGGGTGGGGGCCTACGAGCAGTACTTC
TRBD1,NA,TRBJ1-1,TRBV29-1,CSVENRGVHTEAFF,TGCAGCGTTGAGAACAGGGGTGTCCACACTGAAGCTTTCTTT
NA,NA,TRBJ2-3,TRBV7-9,CASSLAMGGGTQYF,TGTGCCAGCAGCTTAGCGATGGGGGGTGGTACGCAGTATTTT
NA,NA,TRBJ1-1,TRBV19,CASSKRQDFMNTEAFF,TGTGCCAGTAGCAAAAGACAGGACTTCATGAACACTGAAGCTTTCTTT
TRBD1,NA,TRBJ2-7,TRBV5-4,CASSPGQGSYEQYF,TGTGCCAGCAGCCCAGGACAGGGTTCCTACGAGCAGTACTTC
NA,once,TRBJ1-5,TRBV9,CASSLGHLKNQPQHF,TGTGCCAGCAGCCTCGGACACTTGAAAAATCAGCCCCAGCATTTT
NA,NA,TRBJ2-2,TRBV9,CASSVGRGGELFF,TGTGCCAGCAGCGTAGGTCGAGGCGGGGAGCTGTTTTTT
NA,NA,TRBJ2-1,TRBV18,CASSPRGDAYNEQFF,TGTGCCAGCTCACCTCGGGGAGACGCCTACAATGAGCAGTTCTTC
NA,NA,TRBJ2-2,TRBV9,CASNLGGARTGELFF,TGTGCCAGCAACCTTGGGGGGGCACGAACCGGGGAGCTGTTTTTT
TRBD2,NA,TRBJ2-3,TRBV19,CASSGELAGVGDTQYF,TGTGCCAGTTCAGGGGAACTAGCGGGGGTGGGAGATACGCAGTATTTT
NA,few,TRBJ1-2,TRBV4-1,CASSQDVRGMRGYTF,TGCGCCAGCAGCCAAGATGTGCGGGGGATGAGAGGCTACACCTTC
TRBD1,NA,TRBJ1-2,TRBV24-1,CAPWAPVTGVNYGYTF,TGTGCCCCGTGGGCCCCTGTGACAGGGGTTAACTATGGCTACACCTTC
TRBD2,NA,TRBJ2-1,TRBV27,CASSLFVGGGVNEQFF,TGTGCCAGCAGTTTATTCGTCGGCGGGGGGGTGAATGAGCAGTTCTTC
NA,NA,TRBJ2-7,TRBV7-9,CASSAAAGEQYF,TGTGCCAGCAGCGCAGCGGCGGGCGAGCAGTACTTC